The 30 T cell receptor beta chains below were found in one sample sequenced in a study of blood T cell repertoires in COVID-19. Sequencing used immunoSEQ multiplex PCR; TCRdb keeps in-frame clones, though not all of them. The repertoire includes 150,000 to 200,000 clones, approximately 82% of them detected once, and more than 4.5% sits in the top ten. Specimen: PBMCs or T cells enriched from blood (not recorded which). The receptor set was obtained from a woman in her sixties or seventies with acute COVID-19.

This chain links TRBV19 with TRBJ2-7; 8 bases align to TRBD1. Looked up from germline, CDR1 is LNHDA and CDR2 is SQIVND (reference sequence). The ends lost 6 bases at V and 6 bases at J; junction bases unmatched: 10. This CDR3 contains 14 residues. CDR3 DNA sequence: TGTGCCAGTAGACATCCAGGACAGGGTGTCGAGCAGTACTTC. Translation gives CASRHPGQGVEQYF.

The chain joins TRBV3-1 (or the pseudogene TRBV3-2) to TRBJ2-7, with D tentatively TRBD1 (5 bases). Germline V lookup: CDR1 LGHDT, CDR2 YNNKEL (reference sequence). The CDR3 runs to 15 residues. Deletions cut 1 base from V and 0 bases from J, with 10 bases between. DNA for the CDR3: TGTGCCAGCAGCCAAGGGGCAGACAGCTCCTACGAGCAGTACTTC. Amino acid sequence: CASSQGADSSYEQYF.

The chain links TRBV4-1 to TRBJ2-7; 11 bases match TRBD2. The CDR3 totals 20 residues. Germline assignment: CDR1 MGHRA and CDR2 YSYEKL. The V and J ends lost 3 bases and 4 bases, in that order; junction bases with no gene match: 20. CDR3 sequence reads: CASSQRAVAGGPVVAYEQYF. As DNA, the CDR3 is TGCGCCAGCAGCCAGAGGGCAGTAGCGGGAGGGCCGGTCGTGGCTTACGAGCAGTACTTC.

V usage is TRBV5-1 and J usage is TRBJ2-1; 9 positions agree with TRBD2. CDR3 length: 14 residues. V gave up 5 bases and J gave up 5 bases; unmatched junction bases: 5. Germline values: CDR1 SGHRS, CDR2 YFSETQ. CDR3 sequence: CASRERGDDNEQFF. The DNA of the CDR3 is TGCGCCAGCAGGGAGCGGGGGGATGACAATGAGCAGTTCTTC.

V is TRBV7-9 and J is TRBJ2-7; a weak D match, TRBD2 (5 bases). The CDR3 runs 14 residues. The V gene lost 0 bases and the J gene lost 2 bases, with 8 bases spanning the gap. Per germline, CDR1 SEHNR and CDR2 FQNEAQ (reference sequence). The CDR3 coding sequence is TGTGCCAGCAGCTTAGCGGGGAGAACCTACGAGCAGTACGTC. As protein: CASSLAGRTYEQYV.

The rearrangement uses TRBV6-5 and TRBJ1-5; tentative D call: TRBD1 (5 bases). The CDR3 has 14 residues. Deletions cut 0 bases from V and 6 bases from J, with 9 bases between. Germline-derived CDR1 and CDR2 are MNHEY and SVGAGI. The CDR3 sequence is CASSYSIGGQPQHF. The CDR3 DNA follows: TGTGCCAGCAGTTACTCGATCGGGGGTCAGCCCCAGCATTTT.

This chain uses TRBV10-3 with TRBJ1-1; possibly TRBD1 for D (6 bases). CDR3 length: 13 amino acids. V was clipped by 8 bases and J by 1 base, with 11 bases between them. The germline CDR1 and CDR2 sequences are ENHRY and SYGVKD. The CDR3 loop is CAIVRQENTEAFF. CDR3 in DNA: TGTGCCATCGTGAGACAGGAGAACACTGAAGCTTTCTTT.

This clone was detected only a few times. The chain links TRBV6-2 or TRBV6-3 to TRBJ2-1, with a weak D call TRBD1 (6 bases). The CDR3 extends over 14 amino acids. Germline CDR1 reads MNHEY; CDR2 reads SVGEGT. V lost 6 bases and J 3 bases, leaving 12 bases between the germline ends. CDR3 DNA: TGTGCCAGCAGCCCTGGGGGCGGCTACAATGAGCAGTTCTTC. It codes for CASSPGGGYNEQFF.

The chain joins TRBV2 to TRBJ2-2; TRBD2 is a possible D gene (6 bases). Trimming pared 8 bases from V and 4 bases from J, leaving 17 bases between. The length of the CDR3 is 15 residues. The germline CDR1 and CDR2 sequences are SNHLY and FYNNEI. CDR3 coding DNA: TGTGCCAGCGGAGGGCGGGACGGACCCACCGGGGAGCTGTTTTTT. This gives the protein CASGGRDGPTGELFF.

J is TRBJ1-5 and V is TRBV30, with D uncertain. This CDR3 has 13 amino acids. Trimming shortened V by 3 bases and J by 3 bases, and 9 bases separated the two germline ends. CDR1 is GTSNPN, CDR2 SVGIG, per germline (reference sequence). CDR3 loop: CAWSSSHNQPQHF. The CDR3 DNA follows: TGTGCCTGGAGCTCGAGCCACAATCAGCCCCAGCATTTT.

The J gene is TRBJ2-3, the V gene TRBV11-2, with 12 positions matching TRBD2. Germline loops: CDR1 SGHAT, CDR2 FQNNGV. This CDR3 has 18 residues. The J segment lost 1 base and the V segment lost 5 bases, leaving 10 bases of the junction unmatched. CDR3 DNA sequence: TGTGCCAGCAGCCTACTACCCCGGACTAGCGGGGGCACAGATACGCAGTATTTT. Its translation: CASSLLPRTSGGTDTQYF.

The chain recombines TRBV4-3 with TRBJ2-4, with 7 nucleotides matching TRBD2. Germline-derived CDR1 and CDR2 are LGHNA and YSLEER. The CDR3 has 17 residues. With 0 bases clipped from V and 7 bases from J, the junction kept 12 bases outside the gene matches. The CDR3 loop is CASSQDSGAGVQNIQYF. CDR3 DNA sequence: TGCGCCAGCAGCCAAGATAGTGGGGCGGGGGTACAGAACATTCAGTACTTC.

This chain uses TRBV5-1 with TRBJ2-5; 7 nucleotides match TRBD2. V shed 0 bases, J shed 5 bases, and the junction held 10 bases outside the gene matches. CDR1 and CDR2 (germline): SGHRS, YFSETQ. This CDR3 is built from 16 residues. Written as DNA, the CDR3 is TGCGCCAGCAGCTTGGGTTGGGCTAGCGGCCCGGAGACCCAGTACTTC. The encoded protein is CASSLGWASGPETQYF.

V usage is TRBV11-2 and J usage is TRBJ2-1; TRBD1 agrees at 7 bases. The V gene's germline CDR1 is SGHAT and CDR2 FQNNGV. The CDR3 is made up of 16 amino acids. The ends lost 5 bases at V and 0 bases at J; junction bases unmatched: 7. In DNA form, the CDR3 reads TGTGCCAGCAGCCCGACATGGACAGGCTCCTACAATGAGCAGTTCTTC. Translating it yields CASSPTWTGSYNEQFF.

This clone was found a few times. V and J are TRBV5-1 and TRBJ1-1; the D is unclear. Germline lookup yields CDR1 SGHRS and CDR2 YFSETQ. The CDR3 contains 15 residues. The ends were cut back, 4 bases at V and 0 bases at J, with 13 bases in the middle. The CDR3 bases are TGCGCCAGCAGCCCGGGTCGGATAATGAACACTGAAGCTTTCTTT. Amino acids: CASSPGRIMNTEAFF.

The V gene is TRBV5-1, the J gene TRBJ2-1, with 7 bases fitting TRBD1. The CDR3 consists of 14 residues. CDR1 and CDR2 (germline): SGHRS, YFSETQ. Losses at the gene ends were 1 base for V and 4 bases for J; bases not matched to a gene: 2. CDR3 sequence: CASSLQDRYNEQFF. DNA for the CDR3: TGCGCCAGCAGCTTGCAGGACAGGTACAATGAGCAGTTCTTC.

V and J are TRBV7-2 and TRBJ2-7; perhaps TRBD2 as D (5 bases). The CDR3 sequence is 13 residues long. The germline V gene encodes CDR1 SGHTA and CDR2 FQGNSA. Trimming stripped 5 bases from V and 7 bases from J, with 15 bases between. CDR3 protein: CASSLGRTGEQYV. CDR3 DNA: TGTGCCAGCAGCCTCGGACGAACGGGAGAGCAGTACGTC.

The chain links TRBV9 to TRBJ2-5; 10 positions match TRBD2. The CDR3 is made up of 14 amino acids. V lost 3 bases, J lost 5 bases, and 4 bases stayed unmatched. Germline V gene sequence: CDR1 SGDLS, CDR2 YYNGEE. In nucleotides, the CDR3 is TGTGCCAGCAGCGCAGCGGGGGGGTTGGAGACCCAGTACTTC. Its translation is CASSAAGGLETQYF.

The genes are TRBV10-1 and TRBJ1-1; TRBD1 matches at 9 bases. V was pared by 6 bases and J by 5 bases, with 7 bases of the junction left unmatched. Germline CDR1 and CDR2: WNHNN and SYGVQD (reference sequence). CDR3 size: 14 residues. CDR3 DNA sequence: TGCGCCAGCAGCCCGGGACAGGGTAGTACTGAAGCTTTCTTT. Protein: CASSPGQGSTEAFF.

This chain connects TRBV7-2 to TRBJ1-2; maybe TRBD1 (6 bases). Trimming removed 5 bases at V and 4 bases at J, with 17 bases between. Germline V lookup: CDR1 SGHTA, CDR2 FQGNSA. The CDR3 loop spans 15 amino acids. CDR3: CASSTAGGGTYGYTF. DNA of the CDR3: TGTGCCAGCAGCACCGCTGGTGGGGGCACCTATGGCTACACCTTC.

In this sample, this clone turned up a few times. The chain joins TRBV18 to TRBJ1-2; TRBD1 aligns across 7 bases. This CDR3 comprises 13 residues. Losses at the gene ends were 5 bases for V and 4 bases for J; bases not matched to a gene: 4. The V gene's germline CDR1 is KGHSH and CDR2 LQKENI. CDR3 region: CASSSGQLYGYTF. CDR3 nucleotide sequence: TGTGCCAGCTCATCGGGACAGCTCTATGGCTACACCTTC. Full variable domain (rest looked up from reference TRBV18 and TRBJ1-2): NAGVMQNPRHLVRRRGQEARLRCSPMKGHSHVYWYRQLPEEGLKFMVYLQKENIIDESGMPKERFSAEFPKEGPSILRIQQVVRGDSAAYFCASSSGQLYGYTFGSGTRLTVV.

The genes are TRBV30 and TRBJ2-1; TRBD2 agrees at 7 bases. Germline V gives CDR1 GTSNPN, CDR2 SVGIG (reference sequence). Unmatched junction bases numbered 9, after V lost 1 base and J lost 9 bases. CDR3 length equals 14 residues. The CDR3 DNA reads as TGTGCCTGGAGTGACGGCGGGAGATATGGTGAGCAGTTCTTC. Protein product: CAWSDGGRYGEQFF.

This chain uses TRBV9 with TRBJ2-1, with D possibly TRBD1 on 6 matching bases. V lost 6 bases, J lost 2 bases, and 12 bases lay in between. The germline V gene encodes CDR1 SGDLS and CDR2 YYNGEE. The CDR3 has 14 amino acids. CDR3 residues: CASTLGDTYNEQFF. The CDR3 bases are TGTGCCAGCACCCTTGGGGACACCTACAATGAGCAGTTCTTC.

The chain joins TRBV6-5 to TRBJ2-7; perhaps TRBD2 as D (5 bases). This CDR3 is 12 amino acids long. The germline V and J ends were trimmed by 6 bases and 7 bases, with 13 bases remaining between them. Per germline, CDR1 MNHEY and CDR2 SVGAGI. The CDR3 nucleotides are TGTGCCAGCAGCTTCGGGTCGGGGGAGCAGTACTTC. Its translation: CASSFGSGEQYF.

Worth noting for this clone: One junction end disagrees with the germline gene, perhaps due to a read error. This chain links TRBV6-5 with TRBJ2-5; D might be TRBD1 (6 bases). CDR3 length equals 12 residues. Germline V gives CDR1 MNHEY, CDR2 SVGAGI. In nucleotides, the CDR3 is TGTGCCAGCAGCGACGTGGGGGACAACCAGCACTTC. Protein product: CASSDVGDNQHF.

This clone has more than one count but fewer than ten. The chain employs TRBV3-1 (or the pseudogene TRBV3-2) and TRBJ2-1; no reliable D call. CDR1 and CDR2 (germline): LGHDT, YNNKEL (reference sequence). The CDR3 consists of 14 residues. V dropped 1 base and J dropped 3 bases, with 7 bases sitting between them. Written as DNA, the CDR3 is TGTGCCAGCAGCCAAGCCCTAATCTACAATGAGCAGTTCTTC. Its translation is CASSQALIYNEQFF.

V and J are TRBV19 and TRBJ2-3, with TRBD2 matching 7 bases. V was clipped by 10 bases and J by 2 bases; unmatched bases: 6. The CDR3 is 13 residues long. The germline V gene has CDR1 LNHDA and CDR2 SQIVND (reference sequence). The CDR3: CATSGELTDTQYF. The DNA for the CDR3 is TGTGCCACCAGCGGGGAACTCACAGATACGCAGTATTTT.

The V and J genes are TRBV5-1 and TRBJ2-3, with D perhaps TRBD2 (6 bases). CDR1 and CDR2 from the germline V gene are SGHRS and YFSETQ. The CDR3 is 13 amino acids. With 4 bases removed from V and 4 bases from J, the gap between germline ends came to 10 bases. The CDR3 spells CASSRGTADTQYF. Here the CDR3 DNA reads TGCGCCAGCAGCCGCGGGACGGCAGATACGCAGTATTTT. The whole variable domain, filled in from reference TRBV5-1 and TRBJ2-3, reads KAGVTQTPRYLIKTRGQQVTLSCSPISGHRSVSWYQQTPGQGLQFLFEYFSETQRNKGNFPGRFSGRQFSNSRSEMNVSTLELGDSALYLCASSRGTADTQYFGPGTRLTVL.

This clone was seen a handful of times. The genes are TRBV6-1 and TRBJ2-7, with TRBD2 matching 10 bases. The V segment lost 2 bases and the J segment 5 bases; nucleotides outside the gene matches: 6. Germline values: CDR1 MNHNS, CDR2 SASEGT. The CDR3 contains 15 residues. The CDR3 DNA follows: TGTGCCAGCAGTGAAAGGGCTAGCGGGAGAAACGAGCAGTACTTC. It translates to CASSERASGRNEQYF.

This sequence joins TRBV27 and TRBJ2-6; perhaps TRBD1 as D (8 bases). Germline lookup yields CDR1 MNHEY and CDR2 SMNVEV (reference sequence). This CDR3 spans 17 amino acids. Between the trimmed V and J ends, which lost 6 bases and 0 bases, there was a span of 15 bases. Written as DNA, the CDR3 is TGTGCCAGCAGCCTACAGGGGGGGCTCTCTGGGGCCAACGTCCTGACTTTC. Its protein product is CASSLQGGLSGANVLTF.